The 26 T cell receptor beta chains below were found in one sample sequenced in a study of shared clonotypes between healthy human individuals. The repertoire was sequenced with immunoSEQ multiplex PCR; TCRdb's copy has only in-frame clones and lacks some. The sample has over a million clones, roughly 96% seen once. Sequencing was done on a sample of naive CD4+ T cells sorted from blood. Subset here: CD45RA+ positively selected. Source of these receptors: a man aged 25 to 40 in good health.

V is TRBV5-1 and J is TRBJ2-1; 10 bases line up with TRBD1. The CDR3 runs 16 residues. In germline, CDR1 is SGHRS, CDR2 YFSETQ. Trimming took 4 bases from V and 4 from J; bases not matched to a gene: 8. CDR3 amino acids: CASSGQGGHSYNEQFF. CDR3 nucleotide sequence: TGCGCCAGCAGCGGACAGGGGGGACACTCGTACAATGAGCAGTTCTTC.

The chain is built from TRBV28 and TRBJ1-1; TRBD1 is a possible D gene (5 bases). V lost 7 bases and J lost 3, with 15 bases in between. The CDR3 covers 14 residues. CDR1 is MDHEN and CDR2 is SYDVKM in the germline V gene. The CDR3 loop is CASTNSGIHTEAFF. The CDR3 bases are TGTGCCAGCACCAACTCAGGGATCCACACTGAAGCTTTCTTT.

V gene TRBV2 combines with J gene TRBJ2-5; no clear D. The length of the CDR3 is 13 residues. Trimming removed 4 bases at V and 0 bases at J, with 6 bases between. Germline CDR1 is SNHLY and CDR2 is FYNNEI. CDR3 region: CASSVQNQETQYF. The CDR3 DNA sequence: TGTGCCAGCAGTGTACAAAACCAAGAGACCCAGTACTTC.

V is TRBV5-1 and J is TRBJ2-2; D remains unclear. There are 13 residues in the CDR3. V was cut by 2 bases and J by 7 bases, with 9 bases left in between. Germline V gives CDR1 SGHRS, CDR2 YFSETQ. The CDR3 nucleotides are TGCGCCAGCAGCTTAAAGGTTAACGGGGAGCTGTTTTTT. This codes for CASSLKVNGELFF.

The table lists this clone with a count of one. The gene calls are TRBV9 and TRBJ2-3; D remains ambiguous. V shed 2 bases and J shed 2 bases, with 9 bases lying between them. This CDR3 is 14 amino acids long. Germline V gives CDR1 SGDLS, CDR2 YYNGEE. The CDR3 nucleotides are TGTGCCAGCAGCGTCCCCCCGATCACAGATACGCAGTATTTT. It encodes CASSVPPITDTQYF.

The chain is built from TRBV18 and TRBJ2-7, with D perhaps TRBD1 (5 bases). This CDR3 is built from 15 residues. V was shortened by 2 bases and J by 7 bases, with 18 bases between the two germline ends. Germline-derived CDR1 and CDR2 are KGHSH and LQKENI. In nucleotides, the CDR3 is TGTGCCAGCTCACCAAGGTCAGGGATAACTACGGAGCAGTACTTC. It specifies CASSPRSGITTEQYF.

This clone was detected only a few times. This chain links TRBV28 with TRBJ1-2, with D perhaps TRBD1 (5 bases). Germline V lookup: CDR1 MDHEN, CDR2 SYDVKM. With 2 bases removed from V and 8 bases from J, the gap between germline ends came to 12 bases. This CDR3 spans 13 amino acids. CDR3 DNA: TGTGCCAGCAGTTTAATCAGGGTCGGCGGCTACACCTTC. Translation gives CASSLIRVGGYTF.

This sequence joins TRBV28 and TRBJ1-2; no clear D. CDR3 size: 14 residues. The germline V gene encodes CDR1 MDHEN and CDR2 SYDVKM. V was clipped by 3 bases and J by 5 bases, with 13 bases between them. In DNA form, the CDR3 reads TGTGCCAGCAGTTTTTACCCGGGAGGGTATGGCTACACCTTC. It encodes CASSFYPGGYGYTF.

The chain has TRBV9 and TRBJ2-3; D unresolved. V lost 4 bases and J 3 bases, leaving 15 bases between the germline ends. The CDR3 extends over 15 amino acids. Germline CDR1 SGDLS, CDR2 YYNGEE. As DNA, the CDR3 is TGTGCCAGCAGCTACCGGACCACCTTTACAGATACGCAGTATTTT. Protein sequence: CASSYRTTFTDTQYF.

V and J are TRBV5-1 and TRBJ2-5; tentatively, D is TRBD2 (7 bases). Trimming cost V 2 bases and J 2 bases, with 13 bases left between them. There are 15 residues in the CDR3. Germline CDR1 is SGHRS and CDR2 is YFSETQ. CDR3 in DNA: TGCGCCAGCAGCTTCCGGGGGGCGAGACAAGAGACCCAGTACTTC. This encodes CASSFRGARQETQYF.

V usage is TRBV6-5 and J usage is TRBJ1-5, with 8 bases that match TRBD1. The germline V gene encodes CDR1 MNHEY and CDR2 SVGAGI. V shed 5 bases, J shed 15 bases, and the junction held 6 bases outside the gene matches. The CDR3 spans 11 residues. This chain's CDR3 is CASSTGQAWHF. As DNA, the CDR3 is TGTGCCAGCAGTACGGGACAGGCCTGGCATTTT.

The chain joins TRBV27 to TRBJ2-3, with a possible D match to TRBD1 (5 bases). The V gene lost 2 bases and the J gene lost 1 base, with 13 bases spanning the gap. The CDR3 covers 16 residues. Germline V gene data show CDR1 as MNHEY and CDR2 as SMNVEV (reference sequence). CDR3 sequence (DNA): TGTGCCAGCAGTTTACAGGGCGCGGTGGGCACAGATACGCAGTATTTT. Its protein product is CASSLQGAVGTDTQYF.

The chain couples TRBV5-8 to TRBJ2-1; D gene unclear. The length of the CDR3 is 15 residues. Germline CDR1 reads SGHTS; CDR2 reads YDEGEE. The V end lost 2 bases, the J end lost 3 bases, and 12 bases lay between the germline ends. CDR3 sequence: CASSFYVGYYNEQFF. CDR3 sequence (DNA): TGTGCCAGCAGCTTCTACGTGGGGTACTACAATGAGCAGTTCTTC.

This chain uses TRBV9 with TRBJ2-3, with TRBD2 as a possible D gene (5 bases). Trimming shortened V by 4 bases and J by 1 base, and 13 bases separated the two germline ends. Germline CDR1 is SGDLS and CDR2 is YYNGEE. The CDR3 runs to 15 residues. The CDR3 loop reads CASSSLGRGTDTQYF. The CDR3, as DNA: TGTGCCAGCAGCTCACTAGGGAGAGGCACAGATACGCAGTATTTT.

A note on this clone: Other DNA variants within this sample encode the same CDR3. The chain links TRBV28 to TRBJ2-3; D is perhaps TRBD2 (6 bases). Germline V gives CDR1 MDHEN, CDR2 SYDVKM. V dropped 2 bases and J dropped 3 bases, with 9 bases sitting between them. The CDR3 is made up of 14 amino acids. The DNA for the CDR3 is TGTGCCAGCAGTTTAGGGACTTCGACAGATACGCAGTATTTT. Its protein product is CASSLGTSTDTQYF.

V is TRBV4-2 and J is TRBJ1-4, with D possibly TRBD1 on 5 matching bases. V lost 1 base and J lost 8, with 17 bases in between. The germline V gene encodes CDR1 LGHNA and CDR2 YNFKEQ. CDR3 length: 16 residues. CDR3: CASSQVGQQGYEKLFF. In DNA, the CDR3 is TGTGCCAGCAGCCAAGTTGGACAACAAGGGTACGAAAAACTGTTTTTT.

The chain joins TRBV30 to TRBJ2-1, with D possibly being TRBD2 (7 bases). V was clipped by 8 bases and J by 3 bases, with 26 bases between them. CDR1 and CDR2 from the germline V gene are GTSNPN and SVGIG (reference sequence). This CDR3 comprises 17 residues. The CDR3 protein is CAGTGGRASHRYNEQFF. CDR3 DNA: TGTGCCGGTACCGGGGGGCGCGCGTCACACCGCTACAATGAGCAGTTCTTC.

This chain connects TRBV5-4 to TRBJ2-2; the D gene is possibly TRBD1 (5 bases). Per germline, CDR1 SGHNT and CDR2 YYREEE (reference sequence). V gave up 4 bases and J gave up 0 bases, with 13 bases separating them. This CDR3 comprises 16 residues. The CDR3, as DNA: TGTGCCAGCAGCCCCCCAGGGATCCCGAACACCGGGGAGCTGTTTTTT. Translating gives CASSPPGIPNTGELFF.

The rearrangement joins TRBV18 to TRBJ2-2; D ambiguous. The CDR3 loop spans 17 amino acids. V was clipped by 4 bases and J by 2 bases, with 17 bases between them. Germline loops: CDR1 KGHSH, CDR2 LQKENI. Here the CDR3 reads CASSRDLSTINTGELFF. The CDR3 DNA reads TGTGCCAGCTCACGCGACTTGTCGACCATCAACACCGGGGAGCTGTTTTTT.

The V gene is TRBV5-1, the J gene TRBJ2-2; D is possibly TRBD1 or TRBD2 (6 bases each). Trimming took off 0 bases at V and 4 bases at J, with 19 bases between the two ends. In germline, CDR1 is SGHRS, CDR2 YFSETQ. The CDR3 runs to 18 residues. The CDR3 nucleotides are TGCGCCAGCAGCTTGGCGGGGTCCGGGGGCAAGGGCACCGGGGAGCTGTTTTTT. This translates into CASSLAGSGGKGTGELFF.

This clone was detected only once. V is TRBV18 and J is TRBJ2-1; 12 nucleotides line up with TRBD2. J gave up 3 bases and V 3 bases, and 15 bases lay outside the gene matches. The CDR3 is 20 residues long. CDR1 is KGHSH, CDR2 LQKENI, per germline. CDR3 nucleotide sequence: TGTGCCAGCTCACCCACAATAGTGTCTAGCGGGAGGGGAGGCTACAATGAGCAGTTCTTC. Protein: CASSPTIVSSGRGGYNEQFF.

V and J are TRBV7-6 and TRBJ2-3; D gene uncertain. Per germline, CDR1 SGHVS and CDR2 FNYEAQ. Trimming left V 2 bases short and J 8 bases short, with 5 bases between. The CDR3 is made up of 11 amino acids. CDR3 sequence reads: CASSLTGTQYF. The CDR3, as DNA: TGTGCCAGCAGCTTAACGGGTACGCAGTATTTT.

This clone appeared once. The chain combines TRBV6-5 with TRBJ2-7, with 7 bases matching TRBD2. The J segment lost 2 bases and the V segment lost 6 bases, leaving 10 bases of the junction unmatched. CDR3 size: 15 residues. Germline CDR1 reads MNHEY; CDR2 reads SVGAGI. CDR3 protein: CASRAEAGVTYEQYF. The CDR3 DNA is TGTGCCAGCAGGGCCGAGGCGGGAGTCACCTACGAGCAGTACTTC.

The CDR3 here is CASSPGLASTDTQYF. For the CDR3, the DNA is TGTGCCAGCAGTCCCGGACTAGCGAGCACAGATACGCAGTATTTT. The J gene is TRBJ2-3, the V gene TRBV28; TRBD2 aligns across 9 bases. This CDR3 contains 15 residues. Losses at the gene ends were 5 bases for V and 0 bases for J; bases not matched to a gene: 3. CDR1 and CDR2 from the germline V gene are MDHEN and SYDVKM.

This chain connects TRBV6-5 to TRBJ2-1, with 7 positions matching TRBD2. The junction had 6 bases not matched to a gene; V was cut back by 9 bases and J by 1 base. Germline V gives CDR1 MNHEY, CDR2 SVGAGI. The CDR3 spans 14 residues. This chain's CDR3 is CASTAAGSYNEQFF. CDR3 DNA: TGTGCCAGTACGGCAGCGGGATCCTACAATGAGCAGTTCTTC.

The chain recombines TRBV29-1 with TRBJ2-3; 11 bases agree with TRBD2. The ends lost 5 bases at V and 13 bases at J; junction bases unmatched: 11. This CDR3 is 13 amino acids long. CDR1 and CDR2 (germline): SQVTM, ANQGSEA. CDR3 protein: CSVSLAGATAEYF. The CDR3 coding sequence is TGCAGCGTTTCACTAGCGGGAGCCACAGCTGAGTATTTT.